A single sample gave rise to the 29 T cell receptor beta chains below, sequenced in a study of CD39 and CD103 CD8 tumor-infiltrating T cells (dated 2018 in TCRdb). Receptor libraries were prepared by the immunoSEQ multiplex PCR assay. The clones in this table, taken by TCRdb from immuneACCESS, are in-frame only. Not every clone is retained; where verified, under half of the shortfall comes from an unresolved V gene, and the cause of the rest is unknown. Here the sample has around 7,400 clones; around two thirds occur a single time. The ten top clones hold about three fifths of the sample. Sequencing was performed on CD8+ T cells sorted from blood. Per the publication, the cell subset or site label means: total memory CD8 T cells (CD45RA-CCR7+/-) from blood or uninvolved lymph node. Source of these receptors: a human donor with head and neck squamous cell carcinoma.

Only one count was recorded for this clone. V gene TRBV7-9 combines with J gene TRBJ2-7; 8 bases are shared with TRBD2. Looked up from germline, CDR1 is SEHNR and CDR2 is FQNEAQ (reference sequence). The CDR3 contains 12 residues. V was clipped by 4 bases and J by 9 bases; unmatched bases: 5. CDR3 loop: CASSSGLDSQYF. DNA for the CDR3: TGTGCCAGCAGCTCGGGACTAGACTCGCAGTACTTC.

The chain has TRBV7-9 and TRBJ2-1, with 7 positions matching TRBD2. CDR3 length: 15 amino acids. After removal of 5 bases from V and 7 bases from J, the junction contained 11 bases not matched to a gene. The V gene's germline CDR1 is SEHNR and CDR2 FQNEAQ (reference sequence). CDR3 bases: TGTGCCAGCAGCCCAGCGGGAAGCTCGGTTAATGAGCAGTTCTTC. As protein: CASSPAGSSVNEQFF. Full variable domain (rest looked up from reference TRBV7-9 and TRBJ2-1): DTGVSQNPRHKITKRGQNVTFRCDPISEHNRLYWYRQTLGQGPEFLTYFQNEAQLEKSRLLSDRFSAERPKGSFSTLEIQRTEQGDSAMYLCASSPAGSSVNEQFFGPGTRLTVL.

Written as DNA, the CDR3 is TGCGCCAGCAGCCCGACCGGGACAGGGGACGAGCAGTACTTC. Its protein product is CASSPTGTGDEQYF. The rearrangement joins TRBV4-3 to TRBJ2-5; TRBD1 agrees at 10 bases. Near its end, the DNA agrees better with TRBJ2-7, so the J call may be wrong. Per the germline V gene, CDR1 is LGHNA and CDR2 is YSLEER. This CDR3 comprises 14 residues.

V usage is TRBV5-8 and J usage is TRBJ2-1; D call uncertain. This CDR3 is built from 11 residues. CDR1 SGHTS and CDR2 YDEGEE come from the germline V gene. V lost 2 bases to trimming and J lost 15 bases, with 12 bases between them. The CDR3 DNA reads as TGTGCCAGCAGCTTAAAGGAAGTGATGTTCTTC. Encoded protein: CASSLKEVMFF.

The chain couples TRBV5-4 to TRBJ2-7; D ambiguous. This CDR3 has 14 residues. CDR1 is SGHNT and CDR2 is YYREEE in the germline V gene (reference sequence). V lost 0 bases and J 5 bases, leaving 12 bases between the germline ends. The CDR3 protein is CASSLGSFFHEQYF. CDR3 in DNA: TGTGCCAGCAGCTTGGGGAGCTTTTTTCACGAGCAGTACTTC.

This chain links TRBV7-9 with TRBJ2-7, with TRBD2 identical over 9 bases. The V gene end was trimmed by 5 bases and the J gene end by 2 bases; junction bases not matched to a gene: 10. This CDR3 contains 16 residues. Germline V CDR1 and CDR2: SEHNR, FQNEAQ (reference sequence). CDR3 in DNA: TGTGCCAGCAGCACACTCGACGGGACTAGCACCTACGAGCAGTACTTC. This encodes CASSTLDGTSTYEQYF.

On this clone itself: One junction end does not reproduce the germline sequence, and a read error may be involved. The chain joins TRBV7-7 to TRBJ2-5; D tentatively reads TRBD1 or TRBD2 (5 bases each). The CDR3 has 15 amino acids. From germline, CDR1 is SSHAT and CDR2 FNYEAQ (reference sequence). CDR3 DNA sequence: TGTGCTAGCAGCCCGGGGTGGGGGACCCAAGAGACCCAGTACTTC. Translated: CASSPGWGTQETQYF.

V gene TRBV13 combines with J gene TRBJ1-3; unclear D gene. Between the trimmed V and J ends, which lost 3 bases and 0 bases, there was a span of 12 bases. The CDR3 is 16 amino acids. Germline lookup yields CDR1 PRHDT and CDR2 FYEKMQ (reference sequence). The CDR3 reads CASSFPLGDSGNTIYF. The CDR3 DNA reads as TGTGCCAGCAGCTTTCCTCTAGGTGACTCTGGAAACACCATATATTTT.

The chain carries TRBV27 and TRBJ1-1; 8 bases map to TRBD1. This CDR3 region has 14 residues. Germline V gene lookup returns CDR1 MNHEY and CDR2 SMNVEV (reference sequence). V lost 5 bases, J lost 4 bases, and 6 bases stayed unmatched. CDR3 sequence: CASSVQGVGTEAFF. CDR3 nucleotides: TGTGCCAGCAGTGTACAGGGGGTCGGCACTGAAGCTTTCTTT.

The J gene is TRBJ2-7, the V gene TRBV27; TRBD1 matches at 8 bases. CDR1 is MNHEY and CDR2 is SMNVEV in the germline V gene (reference sequence). The ends lost 4 bases at V and 5 bases at J; junction bases unmatched: 7. This CDR3 has 14 amino acids. Here the CDR3 reads CASSSGGALNEQYF. The CDR3 nucleotides read TGTGCCAGCAGTTCAGGGGGCGCATTGAACGAGCAGTACTTC.

The V call is TRBV30, the J call TRBJ1-3, with no clear D. V was pared by 0 bases and J by 2 bases, with 11 bases between. The CDR3 length is 15 residues. CDR1 and CDR2 (germline): GTSNPN, SVGIG (reference sequence). The CDR3 reads CAWSVPLATGNTIYF. The CDR3 DNA follows: TGTGCCTGGAGTGTACCCCTCGCCACTGGAAACACCATATATTTT.

The chain is built from TRBV11-2 and TRBJ2-5; no clear D. Germline values: CDR1 SGHAT, CDR2 FQNNGV. There are 11 residues in the CDR3. Trimming pared 2 bases from V and 5 bases from J, leaving 3 bases between. The CDR3 loop reads CASSLSETQYF. CDR3 bases: TGTGCCAGCAGCTTATCTGAGACCCAGTACTTC.

This clone was seen a few times. The rearrangement links TRBV29-1 to TRBJ1-1; weak D call: TRBD1 (5 bases). With 6 bases removed from V and 8 bases from J, the gap between germline ends came to 13 bases. Per the germline V gene, CDR1 is SQVTM and CDR2 is ANQGSEA. The CDR3 extends over 11 amino acids. CDR3 residues: CSVEGGAEAFF. CDR3 in DNA: TGCAGCGTGGAGGGTGGGGCGGAAGCTTTCTTT.

The chain is built from TRBV11-3 and TRBJ1-4, with D perhaps TRBD1 (6 bases). This CDR3 is 10 amino acids long. Germline CDR1 reads SGHNT; CDR2 reads YENEEA. Trimming pared 3 bases from V and 14 bases from J, leaving 7 bases between. This CDR3 is CASSFGGLFF. Here the CDR3 DNA reads TGTGCCAGCAGCTTTGGGGGCCTGTTTTTT.

The CDR3 reads CATSVDRQYYNEQFF. In DNA form, the CDR3 reads TGTGCCACCAGCGTAGACAGGCAATATTACAATGAGCAGTTCTTC. The chain is built from TRBV15 and TRBJ2-1, with a weak D call TRBD1 (6 bases). V was shortened by 5 bases and J by 4 bases, with 15 bases between the two germline ends. Per germline, CDR1 LNHNV and CDR2 YYDKDF (reference sequence). This CDR3 is 15 amino acids long.

The CDR3 DNA reads as TGTGCCAGCAGCTTAGGCACTAGCGGGGGAGGTGGGGCCAACGTCCTGACTTTC. Translating gives CASSLGTSGGGGANVLTF. V and J are TRBV13 and TRBJ2-6, with 11 bases fitting TRBD2. The V segment lost 0 bases and the J segment 3 bases; nucleotides outside the gene matches: 4. There are 18 residues in the CDR3. Germline V gives CDR1 PRHDT, CDR2 FYEKMQ (reference sequence).

The chain couples TRBV7-9 to TRBJ2-1, with a tentative D call TRBD2 (5 bases). Trimming pared 5 bases from V and 5 bases from J, leaving 19 bases between. Germline CDR1 is SEHNR and CDR2 is FQNEAQ (reference sequence). CDR3 length: 16 amino acids. The DNA for the CDR3 is TGTGCCAGCAGCACGTCGCACTCCCGGGGAAACAATGAGCAGTTCTTC. It encodes CASSTSHSRGNNEQFF.

This clone counts as medium-sized. The chain recombines TRBV28 with TRBJ2-3; TRBD1 aligns across 7 bases. Trimming at V came to 5 bases and at J to 1 base, leaving 12 bases not matched to a gene. Germline CDR1 is MDHEN and CDR2 is SYDVKM. The CDR3 is made up of 17 amino acids. The CDR3 sequence is CASSIVGGRVGTDTQYF. The CDR3 DNA is TGTGCCAGCAGTATTGTAGGGGGCAGGGTCGGCACAGATACGCAGTATTTT.

V usage is TRBV5-6 and J usage is TRBJ2-7, with a possible D match to TRBD2 (5 bases). Trimming removed 4 bases from V and 3 bases from J, with 17 bases in between. Germline V CDR1 and CDR2: SGHDT, YYEEEE. The CDR3 length is 15 residues. This chain's CDR3 is CASSPLGVELYEQYF. The CDR3 nucleotides are TGTGCCAGCAGCCCTCTCGGGGTGGAACTCTACGAGCAGTACTTC. Supplemented by reference TRBV5-6 and TRBJ2-7, the full variable domain reads DAGVTQSPTHLIKTRGQQVTLRCSPKSGHDTVSWYQQALGQGPQFIFQYYEEEERQRGNFPDRFSGHQFPNYSSELNVNALLLGDSALYLCASSPLGVELYEQYFGPGTRLTVT.

Here the CDR3 DNA reads TGTGCCAGCAGGTCAACTAGCGGGAGCTACAATGAGCAGTTCTTC. Translating it yields CASRSTSGSYNEQFF. The chain employs TRBV7-8 and TRBJ2-1; 11 bases fit TRBD2. Germline V CDR1 and CDR2: SGHVS, FQNEAQ. V was clipped by 6 bases and J by 3 bases; unmatched bases: 4. CDR3 length equals 15 residues.

V is TRBV10-3 and J is TRBJ2-2, with 7 nucleotides matching TRBD1. The CDR3 loop spans 12 amino acids. Germline V lookup: CDR1 ENHRY, CDR2 SYGVKD. J lost 6 bases, V lost 8 bases, and 3 bases had no gene match. The CDR3 DNA reads as TGTGCCATCCTACAGGGGTCCGGGGAGCTGTTTTTT. Its protein is CAILQGSGELFF.

The rearrangement joins TRBV11-1 to TRBJ2-3, with 9 bases fitting TRBD2. Per germline, CDR1 SGHAT and CDR2 FQDESV (reference sequence). V shed 6 bases, J shed 1 base, and the junction held 2 bases outside the gene matches. This CDR3 has 14 amino acids. The CDR3 protein is CASRERGGTDTQYF. The CDR3 DNA follows: TGTGCCAGCAGAGAGCGGGGGGGCACAGATACGCAGTATTTT.

The chain combines TRBV21-1 with TRBJ1-1. TRBV21-1 constitutes a pseudogene. The CDR3 runs to 12 residues. This chain's CDR3 is CASSGSNTEAFF. The CDR3 DNA is TGTGCCAGCAGTGGGTCGAACACTGAAGCTTTCTTT.

V gene TRBV30 combines with J gene TRBJ1-1; no firm D call. CDR3 size: 13 residues. Germline V gene data show CDR1 as GTSNPN and CDR2 as SVGIG (reference sequence). V was shortened by 4 bases and J by 0 bases, with 9 bases between the two germline ends. The CDR3 is CAWNTGMNTEAFF. In nucleotides, the CDR3 is TGTGCCTGGAATACCGGCATGAACACTGAAGCTTTCTTT.

This chain connects TRBV7-3 to TRBJ2-6; D not resolved. The CDR3 runs 16 residues. The V gene lost 2 bases and the J gene lost 0 bases, with 8 bases spanning the gap. Germline CDR1 reads SGHTA; CDR2 reads FQGTGA. CDR3 DNA: TGTGCCAGCAGCTTACTTGCGAACTCTGGGGCCAACGTCCTGACTTTC. It translates to CASSLLANSGANVLTF.

The J gene is TRBJ2-2, the V gene TRBV27; weak D call: TRBD1 (6 bases). V lost 10 bases and J lost 0, with 12 bases in between. The CDR3 is 14 amino acids. Germline CDR1 reads MNHEY; CDR2 reads SMNVEV (reference sequence). In nucleotides, the CDR3 is TGTGCCACGCAGGGGTGGGCGAACACCGGGGAGCTGTTTTTT. Translated: CATQGWANTGELFF.

This clone has only a few counts. The J gene is TRBJ2-7, the V gene TRBV2, with D perhaps assigned TRBD1 or TRBD2 (5 bases each). Per the germline V gene, CDR1 is SNHLY and CDR2 is FYNNEI. The V end was cut by 3 bases, the J end by 3 bases, with 12 bases between. The length of the CDR3 is 14 residues. CDR3 amino acids: CASSEGPTYYEQYF. The CDR3 DNA is TGTGCCAGCAGTGAGGGACCCACTTACTACGAGCAGTACTTC.

The rearrangement joins TRBV6-4 to TRBJ2-3; 13 bases are shared with TRBD2. CDR3 length: 16 residues. V trimming: 8 bases; J trimming: 1 base; junction bases outside the gene matches: 6. CDR1 and CDR2 from the germline V gene are MRHNA and SNTAGT. The DNA for the CDR3 is TGTGCCAGCGCACCCACTAGCGGGGGGGGCACAGATACGCAGTATTTT. As protein: CASAPTSGGGTDTQYF.

The chain recombines TRBV29-1 with TRBJ2-7; D is perhaps TRBD2 (6 bases). The V gene's germline CDR1 is SQVTM and CDR2 ANQGSEA. There are 13 residues in the CDR3. Deletions cut 6 bases from V and 6 bases from J, with 18 bases between. The CDR3: CSVTTGTHGEQYF. In DNA form, the CDR3 reads TGCAGCGTGACCACCGGGACTCACGGCGAGCAGTACTTC.